These T cell receptor beta chains were read from a single sample in a study of cytomegalovirus exposure and HLA in healthy donors. Sequencing was performed with immunoSEQ multiplex PCR; in TCRdb, only in-frame clones are kept and a portion is missing. The data hold around 150,000 clones, with about 75% observed a single time. The sample taken for sequencing was PBMCs. These receptors were obtained from a man in his 60s in good health and CMV-seronegative. CDR3s include the opening cysteine and the closing phenylalanine or tryptophan. The D gene is left open where the match is weak. Size values are once, few and many counts, or a class for expanded clones, and some rows have none.

d_call: TRBD1
clone_size: once
j_call: TRBJ2-5
v_call: TRBV27
cdr3_aa: CASSLDRGRETQYF
cdr3_nt: TGTGCCAGCAGCCTAGACAGGGGGAGAGAGACCCAGTACTTC

d_call: TRBD1
clone_size: -
j_call: TRBJ2-7
v_call: TRBV5-1
cdr3_aa: CASSLGQGALGEQYF
cdr3_nt: TGCGCCAGCAGCTTGGGACAGGGAGCCCTAGGCGAGCAGTACTTC

d_call: -
clone_size: -
j_call: TRBJ2-3
v_call: TRBV28
cdr3_aa: CASSSPTDTQYF
cdr3_nt: TGTGCCAGCAGTTCCCCAACAGATACGCAGTATTTT

d_call: TRBD2
clone_size: -
j_call: TRBJ2-5
v_call: TRBV5-6
cdr3_aa: CASSPGTSGASYQETQYF
cdr3_nt: TGTGCCAGCAGCCCCGGGACTAGCGGGGCCTCATACCAAGAGACCCAGTACTTC

d_call: TRBD1
clone_size: -
j_call: TRBJ1-5
v_call: TRBV18
cdr3_aa: CASSLGTGDQPQHF
cdr3_nt: TGTGCCAGCTCACTTGGGACAGGGGATCAGCCCCAGCATTTT

d_call: TRBD2
clone_size: few
j_call: TRBJ2-5
v_call: TRBV27
cdr3_aa: CASSSDLAGGKETQYF
cdr3_nt: TGTGCCAGCAGTTCAGATCTAGCGGGAGGGAAAGAGACCCAGTACTTC

d_call: TRBD1
clone_size: few
j_call: TRBJ1-3
v_call: TRBV28
cdr3_aa: CASSRTGGRDTIYF
cdr3_nt: TGTGCCAGCAGCAGGACAGGGGGCAGAGACACCATATATTTT

d_call: -
clone_size: -
j_call: TRBJ1-5
v_call: TRBV28
cdr3_aa: CASSLIGRGNQPQHF
cdr3_nt: TGTGCCAGCAGTTTAATCGGCAGGGGCAATCAGCCCCAGCATTTT

d_call: -
clone_size: few
j_call: TRBJ2-7
v_call: TRBV2
cdr3_aa: CASSPLRWEESYEQYF
cdr3_nt: TGTGCCAGCAGCCCGTTACGGTGGGAGGAATCCTACGAGCAGTACTTC

d_call: -
clone_size: -
j_call: TRBJ2-2
v_call: TRBV9
cdr3_aa: CASSLGGRGTGELFF
cdr3_nt: TGTGCCAGCAGCCTAGGGGGGCGAGGGACCGGGGAGCTGTTTTTT

d_call: TRBD2
clone_size: few
j_call: TRBJ2-5
v_call: TRBV28
cdr3_aa: CASSFPTSGRAWDYQETQYF
cdr3_nt: TGTGCCAGCAGTTTCCCTACTAGCGGGAGGGCATGGGACTATCAAGAGACCCAGTACTTC

d_call: -
clone_size: -
j_call: TRBJ2-1
v_call: TRBV19
cdr3_aa: CASRRGGNEQFF
cdr3_nt: TGTGCCAGTAGAAGAGGTGGGAATGAGCAGTTCTTC

d_call: TRBD1
clone_size: few
j_call: TRBJ1-4
v_call: TRBV5-1
cdr3_aa: CASSGDRESNEKLFF
cdr3_nt: TGCGCCAGCAGCGGCGACAGGGAGAGTAATGAAAAACTGTTTTTT

d_call: -
clone_size: -
j_call: TRBJ1-1
v_call: TRBV2
cdr3_aa: CASSGLLNTEAFF
cdr3_nt: TGTGCCAGCAGTGGGCTCCTGAACACTGAAGCTTTCTTT

d_call: -
clone_size: -
j_call: TRBJ2-7
v_call: TRBV27
cdr3_aa: CASSFSEGSYYEQYF
cdr3_nt: TGTGCCAGCAGTTTCAGTGAGGGCAGTTACTACGAGCAGTACTTC

d_call: -
clone_size: few
j_call: TRBJ1-5
v_call: TRBV28
cdr3_aa: CASSSELQNQPQHF
cdr3_nt: TGTGCCAGCAGTTCGGAACTACAAAATCAGCCCCAGCATTTT

d_call: TRBD1
clone_size: -
j_call: TRBJ1-2
v_call: TRBV2
cdr3_aa: CASSRQGAGGYTF
cdr3_nt: TGTGCCAGCAGTCGACAGGGGGCGGGAGGCTACACCTTC

d_call: TRBD1
clone_size: -
j_call: TRBJ1-2
v_call: TRBV14
cdr3_aa: CASSLRQGSMRRGYTF
cdr3_nt: TGTGCCAGCAGCCTCAGACAGGGGAGTATGAGGAGGGGCTACACCTTC

d_call: -
clone_size: -
j_call: TRBJ1-1
v_call: TRBV7-9
cdr3_aa: CASSLDRNTEAFF
cdr3_nt: TGTGCCAGCAGCTTGGACAGGAACACTGAAGCTTTCTTT

d_call: -
clone_size: once
j_call: TRBJ2-5
v_call: TRBV25-1
cdr3_aa: CASSEYRGQETQYF
cdr3_nt: TGTGCCAGCAGTGAATATCGGGGCCAAGAGACCCAGTACTTC

d_call: TRBD1
clone_size: -
j_call: TRBJ1-2
v_call: TRBV28
cdr3_aa: CASSTRQGYEYGYTF
cdr3_nt: TGTGCCAGCAGTACCCGACAGGGGTACGAGTATGGCTACACCTTC

d_call: TRBD2
clone_size: -
j_call: TRBJ2-1
v_call: TRBV30
cdr3_aa: CAWSARTSGSHEQFF
cdr3_nt: TGTGCCTGGAGTGCGAGGACTAGCGGGAGCCATGAGCAGTTCTTC

d_call: -
clone_size: -
j_call: TRBJ2-5
v_call: TRBV6-1
cdr3_aa: CASSVAEGTQYF
cdr3_nt: TGTGCCAGCAGTGTGGCGGAAGGGACCCAGTACTTC

d_call: -
clone_size: -
j_call: TRBJ1-5
v_call: TRBV19
cdr3_aa: CASSADRVGNQPQHF
cdr3_nt: TGTGCCAGTAGTGCAGACCGGGTGGGCAATCAGCCCCAGCATTTT

d_call: -
clone_size: few
j_call: TRBJ1-1
v_call: TRBV29-1
cdr3_aa: CSVVPRAEAFF
cdr3_nt: TGCAGCGTAGTCCCCCGCGCGGAAGCTTTCTTT

d_call: TRBD2
clone_size: -
j_call: TRBJ2-7
v_call: TRBV6-1
cdr3_aa: CASTLGGSSYEQYF
cdr3_nt: TGTGCCAGCACCCTGGGGGGGAGCTCCTACGAGCAGTACTTC

d_call: -
clone_size: once
j_call: TRBJ1-1
v_call: TRBV6-6
cdr3_aa: CASSYYDGGHTEAFF
cdr3_nt: TGTGCCAGCAGTTACTACGACGGAGGGCACACTGAAGCTTTCTTT

d_call: -
clone_size: -
j_call: TRBJ2-7
v_call: TRBV6-6
cdr3_aa: CASREDEQYF
cdr3_nt: TGTGCCAGCAGGGAGGACGAGCAGTACTTC

d_call: -
clone_size: -
j_call: TRBJ1-3
v_call: TRBV5-4
cdr3_aa: CASSLVGGSGNTIYF
cdr3_nt: TGTGCCAGCAGCTTGGTAGGAGGCTCTGGAAACACCATATATTTT

d_call: -
clone_size: -
j_call: TRBJ1-4
v_call: TRBV15
cdr3_aa: CATSTVGQAGRGLFF
cdr3_nt: TGTGCCACCAGCACCGTGGGGCAGGCCGGTCGTGGCCTGTTTTTT

d_call: -
clone_size: -
j_call: TRBJ1-5
v_call: TRBV30
cdr3_aa: CAWSITTAGYQPQHF
cdr3_nt: TGTGCCTGGAGTATAACAACTGCGGGCTATCAGCCCCAGCATTTT

d_call: TRBD1
clone_size: -
j_call: TRBJ2-6
v_call: TRBV23-1
cdr3_aa: CASSQSRRQGVYSGANVLTF
cdr3_nt: TGCGCCAGCAGTCAATCACGGAGACAGGGGGTCTACTCTGGGGCCAACGTCCTGACTTTC

d_call: -
clone_size: -
j_call: TRBJ1-3
v_call: TRBV7-9
cdr3_aa: CSSSLDDSTLGNTIYF
cdr3_nt: TGTTCCAGCAGCTTAGACGACAGTACTCTTGGAAACACCATATATTTT

d_call: -
clone_size: few
j_call: TRBJ1-2
v_call: TRBV7-2
cdr3_aa: CASSLEESWGRNYGYTF
cdr3_nt: TGTGCCAGCAGCTTAGAAGAGTCTTGGGGCCGGAACTATGGCTACACCTTC

d_call: TRBD1
clone_size: -
j_call: TRBJ1-2
v_call: TRBV6-1
cdr3_aa: CASSERQGVGSGYGYTF
cdr3_nt: TGTGCCAGCAGTGAGAGACAGGGGGTGGGAAGCGGCTATGGCTACACCTTC

d_call: TRBD1
clone_size: -
j_call: TRBJ1-3
v_call: TRBV18
cdr3_aa: CASSLDRVDTIYF
cdr3_nt: TGTGCCAGCTCATTGGACAGGGTGGACACCATATATTTT

d_call: TRBD2
clone_size: few
j_call: TRBJ2-3
v_call: TRBV19
cdr3_aa: CASSILAGGDTQYF
cdr3_nt: TGTGCCAGTAGTATACTAGCGGGAGGAGATACGCAGTATTTT

d_call: -
clone_size: -
j_call: TRBJ2-7
v_call: TRBV19
cdr3_aa: CASSIGAGYGQYF
cdr3_nt: TGTGCCAGTAGTATAGGCGCAGGGTACGGGCAGTACTTC

d_call: -
clone_size: -
j_call: TRBJ1-1
v_call: TRBV9
cdr3_aa: CASSRTQNTEAFF
cdr3_nt: TGTGCCAGCAGCCGTACACAGAACACTGAAGCTTTCTTT

d_call: TRBD1
clone_size: -
j_call: TRBJ1-2
v_call: TRBV9
cdr3_aa: CASSASSGQIGGYTF
cdr3_nt: TGTGCCAGCAGCGCCTCATCGGGACAGATCGGTGGCTACACCTTC

d_call: -
clone_size: -
j_call: TRBJ1-6
v_call: TRBV28
cdr3_aa: CASSFGGAARPLHF
cdr3_nt: TGTGCCAGCAGTTTCGGAGGTGCCGCAAGACCCCTCCACTTT

d_call: -
clone_size: -
j_call: TRBJ1-3
v_call: TRBV28
cdr3_aa: CASTVPGDPFGNTIYF
cdr3_nt: TGTGCCAGCACCGTCCCGGGGGACCCATTTGGAAACACCATATATTTT

d_call: TRBD2
clone_size: -
j_call: TRBJ2-2
v_call: TRBV7-6
cdr3_aa: CASSLGAGAPGELFF
cdr3_nt: TGTGCCAGCAGCTTAGGGGCGGGAGCGCCCGGGGAGCTGTTTTTT

d_call: -
clone_size: -
j_call: TRBJ2-7
v_call: TRBV6-6
cdr3_aa: CASSSARNPFF
cdr3_nt: TGTGCCAGCAGTTCTGCTAGGAACCCATTCTTC

d_call: TRBD2
clone_size: -
j_call: TRBJ2-3
v_call: TRBV27
cdr3_aa: CASSLSDPSGSSVDTQYF
cdr3_nt: TGTGCCAGCAGTTTATCGGACCCCAGCGGGAGCTCCGTCGATACGCAGTATTTT

d_call: TRBD1
clone_size: -
j_call: TRBJ2-7
v_call: TRBV6-6
cdr3_aa: CASSLPWDRDYEQYF
cdr3_nt: TGTGCCAGCAGTCTACCCTGGGACAGGGACTACGAGCAGTACTTC

d_call: -
clone_size: -
j_call: TRBJ1-1
v_call: TRBV5-1
cdr3_aa: CASSFKDMNTEAFF
cdr3_nt: TGCGCCAGCAGCTTTAAAGACATGAACACTGAAGCTTTCTTT

d_call: TRBD1
clone_size: few
j_call: TRBJ1-3
v_call: TRBV5-4
cdr3_aa: CASSLPGQGAGNTIYF
cdr3_nt: TGTGCCAGCAGCTTGCCGGGACAGGGAGCTGGAAACACCATATATTTT

d_call: -
clone_size: -
j_call: TRBJ2-5
v_call: TRBV19
cdr3_aa: CASSTGGAWRETQYF
cdr3_nt: TGTGCCAGTAGTACCGGGGGAGCTTGGAGGGAGACCCAGTACTTC

d_call: TRBD2
clone_size: -
j_call: TRBJ2-7
v_call: TRBV28
cdr3_aa: CASSAATSGIYEQYF
cdr3_nt: TGTGCCAGCAGTGCAGCGACTAGCGGGATTTACGAGCAGTACTTC

d_call: TRBD1
clone_size: -
j_call: TRBJ2-7
v_call: TRBV28
cdr3_aa: CASSGQGGYEQYF
cdr3_nt: TGTGCCAGCAGCGGACAGGGGGGCTACGAGCAGTACTTC

d_call: TRBD1
clone_size: -
j_call: TRBJ1-2
v_call: TRBV9
cdr3_aa: CASSVSVGTATYGYTF
cdr3_nt: TGTGCCAGCAGCGTCAGTGTCGGGACAGCTACCTATGGCTACACCTTC

d_call: -
clone_size: once
j_call: TRBJ1-1
v_call: TRBV6-1
cdr3_aa: CASSVGELNTEAFF
cdr3_nt: TGTGCCAGCAGTGTTGGAGAATTGAACACTGAAGCTTTCTTT

d_call: TRBD1
clone_size: -
j_call: TRBJ2-3
v_call: TRBV5-1
cdr3_aa: CASNPRTGLADTQYF
cdr3_nt: TGCGCCAGCAACCCAAGGACAGGGCTGGCAGATACGCAGTATTTT